The table lists the clone carrying this T cell receptor (beta chain) with a count of one. Its antigen is still unknown. Per germline, CDR1 MNHNY and CDR2 SVGAGI (reference sequence). CDR3 length: 16 amino acids. V lost 5 bases and J lost 0, with 17 bases in between. This specimen comes from a study of graft-versus-host responses after intestinal transplantation. The wider study: Recipients were all induced with anti-thymocyte globulin, then given tacrolimus and steroids for 2 to 3 years.

Using immunoSEQ multiplex PCR, the repertoire was profiled, and TCRdb retains in-frame clones only, with some absent. The sample has some 86,000 clones; 75% to 95% are singletons. General study points: GvH clones were identified in recipient marrow, with some first appearing in ileum or blood. Peak levels of circulating GvH clones tracked with early post-transplant HvG declines.

This clonotype was sampled from a human donor who received an intestinal transplant. Sequenced here: unstimulated CD4+ T cells sorted from spleen or lymph node cells, sampled before intestinal transplant. The gene calls are TRBV6-6 and TRBJ2-7; tentatively, D is TRBD2 (7 bases). DNA of the CDR3: TGTGCCAGCAGTCCTCGGGGGGCCTCCGGCTCCTACGAGCAGTACTTC. It codes for CASSPRGASGSYEQYF.